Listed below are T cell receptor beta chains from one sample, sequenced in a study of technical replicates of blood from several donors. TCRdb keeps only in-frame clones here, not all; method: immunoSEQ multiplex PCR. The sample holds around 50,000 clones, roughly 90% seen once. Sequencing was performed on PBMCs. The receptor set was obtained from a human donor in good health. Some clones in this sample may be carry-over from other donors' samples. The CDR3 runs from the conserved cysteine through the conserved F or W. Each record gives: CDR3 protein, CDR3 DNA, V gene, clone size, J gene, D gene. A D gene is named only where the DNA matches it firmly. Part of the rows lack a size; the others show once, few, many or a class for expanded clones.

CASSPGHQETQYF TGTGCCAGCAGCCCTGGACATCAAGAGACCCAGTACTTC TRBV7-3 once TRBJ2-5 -
CASTFADRGGEKLFF TGTGCCAGTACCTTCGCGGACAGGGGGGGCGAAAAACTGTTTTTT TRBV19 - TRBJ1-4 TRBD1
CASSLVGGQGNSPLHF TGTGCCAGCAGCTTAGTGGGGGGACAGGGGAATTCACCCCTCCACTTT TRBV7-6 - TRBJ1-6 TRBD1
CASSSGLEFTQYF TGTGCCAGCAGCTCCGGACTAGAGTTTACGCAGTATTTT TRBV7-2 - TRBJ2-3 TRBD2
CASSGTSGGADTQYF TGTGCCAGCAGTGGGACTAGCGGGGGGGCAGATACGCAGTATTTT TRBV6-1 few TRBJ2-3 TRBD2
CASSGQISYEQYF TGTGCCAGCAGTGGACAGATCTCCTACGAGCAGTACTTC TRBV7-9 - TRBJ2-7 -
CASSIAPGTSGTYEQYF TGTGCCAGTAGTATAGCCCCCGGGACTAGCGGAACCTACGAGCAGTACTTC TRBV19 - TRBJ2-7 TRBD2
CASSISPDRGGGYTF TGTGCCAGTAGTATAAGCCCCGACAGGGGTGGAGGCTACACCTTC TRBV19 - TRBJ1-2 TRBD1
CASTTGDNQPQHF TGTGCCAGCACCACAGGGGACAATCAGCCCCAGCATTTT TRBV7-2 - TRBJ1-5 TRBD1
CASRPWGDVGVDEKLFF TGTGCCAGCCGTCCCTGGGGCGATGTAGGGGTGGATGAAAAACTGTTTTTT TRBV28 few TRBJ1-4 -
CAISEGQGREQYF TGTGCCATCAGTGAGGGACAGGGTAGGGAGCAGTACTTC TRBV10-3 - TRBJ2-7 TRBD1
CASSSQGARHTEAFF TGTGCCAGCAGCTCCCAGGGGGCAAGGCACACTGAAGCTTTCTTT TRBV7-9 - TRBJ1-1 TRBD1
CASSRRTGENTGELFF TGCGCCAGCAGCCGACGGACAGGGGAGAACACCGGGGAGCTGTTTTTT TRBV4-3 - TRBJ2-2 TRBD1
CAWSPGTASEAFF TGTGCCTGGAGCCCCGGGACAGCTTCTGAAGCTTTCTTT TRBV30 - TRBJ1-1 TRBD1
CASSYAGPINSPLHF TGTGCCAGCAGTTACGCGGGACCGATTAATTCACCCCTCCACTTT TRBV6-6 - TRBJ1-6 -
CAISRDYQETQYF TGTGCCATCAGCAGGGACTACCAAGAGACCCAGTACTTC TRBV10-3 - TRBJ2-5 -
CASSPGLDYEQYF TGTGCCAGCTCCCCGGGACTCGATTACGAGCAGTACTTC TRBV18 - TRBJ2-7 -
CASSFTGTSSSYNEQFF TGTGCCAGCAGCTTTACCGGGACTTCGAGCTCCTACAATGAGCAGTTCTTC TRBV7-9 - TRBJ2-1 -
CASSLWGQSIEGYTF TGTGCCAGCAGTTTATGGGGACAGTCAATCGAGGGCTACACCTTC TRBV27 - TRBJ1-2 TRBD1
CASSHSSGTSTDTQYF TGTGCCAGCAGTCATTCTAGCGGTACTAGCACAGATACGCAGTATTTT TRBV27 - TRBJ2-3 TRBD2
CASSEVDRGIYEQYF TGTGCCAGCAGTGAAGTGGACAGGGGAATCTACGAGCAGTACTTC TRBV2 - TRBJ2-7 TRBD1
CASSHLGQGLETQYF TGCGCCAGCAGCCACCTTGGACAGGGGCTAGAGACCCAGTACTTC TRBV4-1 - TRBJ2-5 TRBD1
CASRRAVGTANVLTF TGCGCCAGCAGACGAGCGGTGGGTACGGCCAACGTCCTGACTTTC TRBV4-3 - TRBJ2-6 -
CASSSWGHNEQFF TGTGCCAGCAGCTCCTGGGGCCACAATGAGCAGTTCTTC TRBV7-3 - TRBJ2-1 -
CAISGAGGPTDTQYF TGTGCCATCAGTGGAGCGGGAGGGCCGACAGATACGCAGTATTTT TRBV10-3 - TRBJ2-3 TRBD2
CASSPEGSTDTQYF TGCGCCAGCAGCCCGGAGGGCTCCACAGATACGCAGTATTTT TRBV5-1 medium-sized TRBJ2-3 -
CASSLDSGGTTDTQYF TGTGCCAGCAGCTTGGATAGCGGGGGGACCACAGATACGCAGTATTTT TRBV5-8 - TRBJ2-3 TRBD2
CASSYSTVRPDTQYF TGTGCCAGCAGTTACTCGACAGTGCGGCCAGATACGCAGTATTTT TRBV6-6 - TRBJ2-3 -